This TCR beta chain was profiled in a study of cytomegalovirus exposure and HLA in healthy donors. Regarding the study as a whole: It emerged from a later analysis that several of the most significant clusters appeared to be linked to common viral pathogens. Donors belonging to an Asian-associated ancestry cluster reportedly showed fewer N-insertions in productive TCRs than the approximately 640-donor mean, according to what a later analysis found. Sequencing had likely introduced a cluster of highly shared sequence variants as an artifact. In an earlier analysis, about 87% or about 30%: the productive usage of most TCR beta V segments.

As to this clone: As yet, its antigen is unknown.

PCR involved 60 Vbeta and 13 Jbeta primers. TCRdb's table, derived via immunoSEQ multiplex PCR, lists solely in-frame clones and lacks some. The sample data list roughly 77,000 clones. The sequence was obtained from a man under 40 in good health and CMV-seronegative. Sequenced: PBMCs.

CDR3 DNA: TGCAGCGCCCAGGGACAGTCGGAGACCCAGTACTTC. It translates to CSAQGQSETQYF. The gene calls are TRBV29-1 and TRBJ2-5, with TRBD1 matching over 7 bases. This CDR3 contains 12 residues. In germline, CDR1 is SQVTM, CDR2 ANQGSEA. With V trimmed by 7 bases and J by 5 bases, 7 bases remained unmatched.